Presented here are 23 T cell receptor beta chains from one specimen sequenced in a study of shared clonotypes between healthy human individuals. The protocol was immunoSEQ multiplex PCR, while the TCRdb copy is restricted to in-frame clones and leaves out a portion. The sample shows roughly 1,000,000 clones, more than 75% of them seen only once. Material: memory CD4+ T cells from PBMCs. Indicated subset: CD45RA-negative fraction. The receptor set was obtained from a man younger than 30 in good health. Some clones in this sample may be carry-over from other donors' samples.

The rearrangement joins TRBV9 to TRBJ2-3, with D possibly matching TRBD2 (6 bases). CDR3 length: 13 amino acids. From germline, CDR1 is SGDLS and CDR2 YYNGEE. The germline V and J ends were trimmed by 6 bases and 7 bases, with 15 bases remaining between them. CDR3 sequence reads: CASTREHGYTQYF. The DNA of the CDR3 is TGTGCCAGCACCCGGGAGCACGGATATACGCAGTATTTT.

This clone was counted once. The CDR3 bases are TGCAGCGGCGGGGGGGGTAGCGGGAGATCCTACGAGCAGTACTTC. Amino acid sequence: CSGGGGSGRSYEQYF. The V and J genes are TRBV29-1 and TRBJ2-7; 9 bases match TRBD2. The germline gives CDR1 SQVTM, CDR2 ANQGSEA. J was trimmed by 1 base and V by 7 bases; bases with no gene match: 11. CDR3 length: 15 amino acids.

The rearrangement links TRBV6-1 to TRBJ2-1, with TRBD2 identical over 12 bases. This CDR3 is built from 14 residues. V was pared by 5 bases and J by 7 bases, with 3 bases of the junction left unmatched. Germline V gene sequence: CDR1 MNHNS, CDR2 SASEGT. Written as DNA, the CDR3 is TGTGCCAGCAGTAGACTAGCGGGAGTTAATGAGCAGTTCTTC. Its translation: CASSRLAGVNEQFF.

This clone has just a few counts. The V and J genes are TRBV11-2 and TRBJ2-7; 12 bases are shared with TRBD2. CDR1 is SGHAT and CDR2 is FQNNGV in the germline V gene. J was trimmed by 5 bases and V by 4 bases; bases with no gene match: 6. The CDR3 loop spans 15 amino acids. CDR3 loop: CASSSPSGRAHEQYF. In DNA, the CDR3 is TGTGCCAGCAGCTCCCCTAGCGGGAGGGCCCACGAGCAGTACTTC. The full variable domain, completed using reference TRBV11-2 and TRBJ2-7, is EAGVAQSPRYKIIEKRQSVAFWCNPISGHATLYWYQQILGQGPKLLIQFQNNGVVDDSQLPKDRFSAERLKGVDSTLKIQPAKLEDSAVYLCASSSPSGRAHEQYFGPGTRLTVT.

The rearrangement links TRBV11-1 to TRBJ2-4, with D hard to call. Trimming took off 5 bases at V and 0 bases at J, with 14 bases between the two ends. Germline V gives CDR1 SGHAT, CDR2 FQDESV (reference sequence). This CDR3 is 16 amino acids long. CDR3 loop: CASSPRRELAKNIQYF. The CDR3 DNA follows: TGTGCCAGCAGCCCTCGTAGAGAGCTAGCCAAAAACATTCAGTACTTC.

The rearrangement links TRBV6-1 to TRBJ1-5; weak D call: TRBD1 (6 bases). CDR1 is MNHNS and CDR2 is SASEGT in the germline V gene. The ends were cut back, 1 base at V and 5 bases at J, with 12 bases in the middle. This CDR3 spans 15 amino acids. CDR3 protein: CASSEVGGADQPQHF. For the CDR3, the DNA is TGTGCCAGCAGTGAAGTAGGGGGGGCGGATCAGCCCCAGCATTTT.

The chain carries TRBV7-2 and TRBJ2-4, with D possibly TRBD1 on 8 matching bases. Trimming left V 5 bases short and J 6 bases short, with 17 bases between. The CDR3 is 15 amino acids. The germline V gene has CDR1 SGHTA and CDR2 FQGNSA. The CDR3 nucleotides read TGTGCCAGCAGCCTTACAGGGGGGGCTGGAAACATTCAGTACTTC. It specifies CASSLTGGAGNIQYF.

This clone has just one count. The chain combines TRBV2 with TRBJ2-7, with 7 nucleotides matching TRBD2. The V gene's germline CDR1 is SNHLY and CDR2 FYNNEI. With V trimmed by 6 bases and J by 4 bases, 15 bases remained unmatched. This CDR3 comprises 16 residues. The CDR3 region is CASRGPKGRAGYEQYF. The DNA for the CDR3 is TGTGCCAGCAGGGGACCCAAAGGGAGGGCCGGGTACGAGCAGTACTTC.

J is TRBJ2-5 and V is TRBV7-8; possible D gene TRBD1, 6 bases. Per germline, CDR1 SGHVS and CDR2 FQNEAQ. Trimming left V 0 bases short and J 2 bases short, with 7 bases between. The CDR3 spans 14 residues. CDR3 nucleotide sequence: TGTGCCAGCAGCTTAGCAGACAGGCAAGAGACCCAGTACTTC. Protein: CASSLADRQETQYF. Supplemented by reference TRBV7-8 and TRBJ2-5, the full variable domain reads GAGVSQSPRYKVAKRGQDVALRCDPISGHVSLFWYQQALGQGPEFLTYFQNEAQLDKSGLPSDRFFAERPEGSVSTLKIQRTQQEDSAVYLCASSLADRQETQYFGPGTRLLVL.

With regard to this clone: The same CDR3 can be traced to other DNA sequences in this sample. The J gene is TRBJ2-1, the V gene TRBV9; the D gene is possibly TRBD2 (6 bases). CDR1 and CDR2 from the germline V gene are SGDLS and YYNGEE. The V end was cut by 8 bases, the J end by 5 bases, with 11 bases between. The CDR3 is made up of 12 amino acids. CDR3 loop: CASSREDNEQFF. CDR3 bases: TGTGCCAGTTCAAGGGAGGACAATGAGCAGTTCTTC.

This clone was observed once. The V call is TRBV12-5, the J call TRBJ1-2, with a weak D call TRBD1 (5 bases). Deletions cut 7 bases from V and 2 bases from J, with 11 bases between. CDR3 length equals 13 residues. In germline, CDR1 is LGHNT, CDR2 FRNRAP. The CDR3 spells CASERQYNYGYTF. DNA for the CDR3: TGTGCTAGTGAAAGACAGTACAACTATGGCTACACCTTC.

The rearrangement joins TRBV15 to TRBJ2-2, with a possible D match to TRBD1 (6 bases). Trimming took off 6 bases at V and 3 bases at J, with 11 bases between the two ends. Germline values: CDR1 LNHNV, CDR2 YYDKDF (reference sequence). This CDR3 has 14 residues. The CDR3 region has the DNA TGTGCCACCAGATGGACAGCCTACACCGGGGAGCTGTTTTTT. It encodes CATRWTAYTGELFF.

V is TRBV6-5 and J is TRBJ2-1; weak D call: TRBD1 (6 bases). V was shortened by 6 bases and J by 2 bases, with 11 bases between the two germline ends. This CDR3 has 14 amino acids. Germline V gene sequence: CDR1 MNHEY, CDR2 SVGAGI. In DNA form, the CDR3 reads TGTGCCAGCAGCTCCAGGGGTACCTACAATGAGCAGTTCTTC. Its protein is CASSSRGTYNEQFF.

This clone was counted a few times. The identical CDR3 is also encoded by other nucleotide sequences in the sample. This sequence joins TRBV5-1 and TRBJ2-1, with 7 nucleotides matching TRBD1. After removal of 2 bases from V and 3 bases from J, the junction contained 2 bases not matched to a gene. The germline gives CDR1 SGHRS, CDR2 YFSETQ. The CDR3 runs 14 residues. CDR3 region: CASSFGTVYNEQFF. In DNA form, the CDR3 reads TGCGCCAGCAGCTTTGGGACAGTCTACAATGAGCAGTTCTTC.

This clone was found once. The CDR3 protein is CASSAGLKPSTDTQYF. The CDR3 DNA reads TGTGCCAGCAGCGCCGGACTAAAACCTAGCACAGATACGCAGTATTTT. This chain joins TRBV5-8 and TRBJ2-3; D is perhaps TRBD2 (6 bases). V was shortened by 4 bases and J by 0 bases, with 15 bases between the two germline ends. This CDR3 region has 16 residues. The germline gives CDR1 SGHTS, CDR2 YDEGEE.

This clone was seen ten or more times. The chain joins TRBV5-4 to TRBJ2-4; a possible D gene is TRBD2 (6 bases). The CDR3 covers 15 residues. V gave up 4 bases and J gave up 4 bases, with 15 bases separating them. Germline V gene data show CDR1 as SGHNT and CDR2 as YYREEE (reference sequence). The CDR3 sequence is CASSLGGSKKNIQYF. In DNA form, the CDR3 reads TGTGCCAGCAGCCTCGGGGGATCGAAAAAAAACATTCAGTACTTC.

This clone was observed a few times. The genes are TRBV11-2 and TRBJ1-2, with 7 bases identical to TRBD1. Trimming cost V 2 bases and J 4 bases; bases outside gene matches: 4. Looked up from germline, CDR1 is SGHAT and CDR2 is FQNNGV. CDR3 length: 14 amino acids. CDR3 nucleotides: TGTGCCAGCAGCTTATCTCGGGACAGCTATGGCTACACCTTC. It translates to CASSLSRDSYGYTF.

The gene calls are TRBV28 and TRBJ1-2; D gene unclear. This CDR3 is 15 amino acids long. V lost 3 bases, J lost 8 bases, and 19 bases lay in between. Looked up from germline, CDR1 is MDHEN and CDR2 is SYDVKM. CDR3 loop: CASSFDDTAVKGYTF. CDR3 nucleotide sequence: TGTGCCAGCAGTTTCGACGACACGGCAGTAAAGGGCTACACCTTC.

This clone was detected only a few times. Other DNA sequences in the sample encode the same CDR3. The chain uses TRBV6-5 and TRBJ2-5; no clear D. V lost 2 bases, J lost 2 bases, and 3 bases lay in between. CDR1 and CDR2 from the germline V gene are MNHEY and SVGAGI. The CDR3 contains 12 residues. The CDR3 DNA follows: TGTGCCAGCAGTTACAGTCAAGAGACCCAGTACTTC. Its protein is CASSYSQETQYF.

The chain recombines TRBV27 with TRBJ2-1, with 8 bases identical to TRBD2. CDR1 MNHEY and CDR2 SMNVEV come from the germline V gene (reference sequence). V gave up 7 bases and J gave up 9 bases; unmatched junction bases: 14. CDR3 length: 15 residues. CDR3 in amino acids: CASNWVAGRVGEQFF. The DNA for the CDR3 is TGTGCCAGCAATTGGGTAGCGGGGAGGGTGGGTGAGCAGTTCTTC.

This clone was counted a single time. V gene TRBV6-1 combines with J gene TRBJ1-1; maybe TRBD1 (5 bases). V was pared by 0 bases and J by 11 bases, with 16 bases between. Germline lookup yields CDR1 MNHNS and CDR2 SASEGT. This CDR3 region has 14 residues. The CDR3 here is CASSEAVERGRAFF. CDR3 DNA sequence: TGTGCCAGCAGTGAAGCAGTCGAAAGGGGTCGTGCTTTCTTT.

V is TRBV28 and J is TRBJ1-4; D is unclear. Trimming removed 3 bases at V and 8 bases at J, with 10 bases between. This CDR3 comprises 13 residues. Germline V lookup: CDR1 MDHEN, CDR2 SYDVKM. The CDR3 DNA reads TGTGCCAGCAGTTTTAGGACGGAGGAAAAACTGTTTTTT. Translation: CASSFRTEEKLFF.

The chain combines TRBV11-3 with TRBJ1-1; D is ambiguous. Deletions cut 4 bases from V and 3 bases from J, with 9 bases between. The V gene's germline CDR1 is SGHNT and CDR2 YENEEA. The CDR3 extends over 13 amino acids. The CDR3 region is CASSYNGDTEAFF. CDR3 bases: TGTGCCAGCAGCTACAATGGGGACACTGAAGCTTTCTTT.